The present T cell receptor beta chain was sequenced within a study of beta chain features in type 1 diabetes. Whole-study context: No patient-donor differences in age, gender, total cells or subset yield. Regarding the study as a whole: The cDNA sequencing approach could over-represent high-TCR-expressing cells. Fewer insertions but more deletions were seen at VDJ junctions in type 1 diabetes patients. Among patients with Type 1 diabetes, TCRB CDR3s were moderately but significantly shorter in every one of the four CD4+ subsets.

Turning to this clone: The antigen remains undetermined.

Germline CDR1 MGHRA, CDR2 YSYEKL. The CDR3 has 17 amino acids. The V end was cut by 0 bases, the J end by 5 bases, with 17 bases between. As every portion of the isolated RNA was reverse transcribed, the sequencing read expressed TCRB transcripts. Read counts averaged about 3.57 million for samples of naive, central memory and regulatory T cells. The table came from immunoSEQ multiplex PCR; TCRdb's copy has only in-frame clones and leaves some out. This table has 150,000 to 200,000 clones, over 55% appearing once. This TCR came from a man aged 25 to 40 with type 1 diabetes. Sequenced input: naive CD4+ T cells from blood. The chain is built from TRBV4-1 and TRBJ2-1; D is ambiguous. The CDR3 region is CASSQEGLARVDNEQFF. CDR3 nucleotide sequence: TGCGCCAGCAGCCAAGAAGGTCTGGCCCGAGTCGACAATGAGCAGTTCTTC.